The 23 T cell receptor beta chains listed next were all sequenced from one sample in a study of blood T cell repertoires in COVID-19. Here immunoSEQ multiplex PCR was the method, and the copy in TCRdb shows in-frame clones only, minus some. Of 40,000 to 50,000 clones listed, 88% were seen once; the top ten hold over 7.5%. The sequencing input was peripheral blood. These receptor sequences come from a middle-aged man with active COVID-19.

The rearrangement links TRBV5-1 to TRBJ1-1; 10 nucleotides agree with TRBD1. The CDR3 is 15 residues long. Germline values: CDR1 SGHRS, CDR2 YFSETQ. J lost 5 bases, V lost 6 bases, and 10 bases had no gene match. CDR3 bases: TGCGCCAGCACCAAGAGAGGGACAGGGGAGACTGAAGCTTTCTTT. It specifies CASTKRGTGETEAFF. The full variable domain, its missing parts supplied by reference TRBV5-1 and TRBJ1-1, is KAGVTQTPRYLIKTRGQQVTLSCSPISGHRSVSWYQQTPGQGLQFLFEYFSETQRNKGNFPGRFSGRQFSNSRSEMNVSTLELGDSALYLCASTKRGTGETEAFFGQGTRLTVV.

This chain uses TRBV5-4 with TRBJ2-7; tentatively, D is TRBD1 (6 bases). Germline values: CDR1 SGHNT, CDR2 YYREEE (reference sequence). The CDR3 sequence is 14 residues long. The V and J ends lost 3 bases and 8 bases respectively, with 18 bases between them. CDR3 residues: CASSSRDKGYQQYF. The DNA for the CDR3 is TGTGCCAGCAGCTCCCGGGACAAAGGATACCAGCAGTACTTC.

This clone was counted a few times. This chain uses TRBV4-1 with TRBJ2-7, with 9 bases matching TRBD1. V shed 3 bases and J 4 bases; nucleotides not matched to a gene: 19. The CDR3 length is 19 residues. Germline values: CDR1 MGHRA, CDR2 YSYEKL. The CDR3 protein is CASSHAWGQGGSRGYEQYF. Here the CDR3 DNA reads TGCGCCAGCAGCCATGCGTGGGGACAGGGTGGAAGCCGTGGGTACGAGCAGTACTTC.

V gene TRBV11-2 combines with J gene TRBJ2-2, with D possibly matching TRBD1 (7 bases). The V end lost 0 bases, the J end lost 5 bases, and 13 bases lay between the germline ends. CDR1 is SGHAT, CDR2 FQNNGV, per germline. CDR3 length: 16 residues. In nucleotides, the CDR3 is TGTGCCAGCAGCTTAGATCTGGCAGGGGGGACCGGGGAGCTGTTTTTT. Encoded protein: CASSLDLAGGTGELFF.

The V call is TRBV4-1, the J call TRBJ2-6; no firm D call. CDR1 MGHRA and CDR2 YSYEKL come from the germline V gene. The CDR3 length is 17 residues. Trimming cost V 0 bases and J 2 bases, with 11 bases left between them. The CDR3 DNA reads as TGCGCCAGCAGCCAAGATCGGTCGAGAGCTGGGGCCAACGTCCTGACTTTC. This sequence encodes CASSQDRSRAGANVLTF.

V and J are TRBV29-1 and TRBJ2-7, with 7 bases identical to TRBD1. Germline CDR1 SQVTM, CDR2 ANQGSEA. J lost 3 bases, V lost 2 bases, and 13 bases had no gene match. This CDR3 comprises 16 residues. In DNA form, the CDR3 reads TGCAGCGTTGAACGCCGCGCGCCGGGACAGTTCTACGAGCAGTACTTC. Its protein product is CSVERRAPGQFYEQYF.

The chain recombines TRBV5-5 with TRBJ1-4, with 8 positions matching TRBD1. The CDR3 has 14 amino acids. V was clipped by 1 base and J by 7 bases; unmatched bases: 3. The V gene's germline CDR1 is SGHKS and CDR2 YYEKEE (reference sequence). CDR3 loop: CASSLTGGPEKLFF. CDR3 coding DNA: TGTGCCAGCAGCTTGACAGGGGGACCTGAAAAACTGTTTTTT. Combining the CDR3 with reference TRBV5-5 and TRBJ1-4 gives the whole variable domain DAGVTQSPTHLIKTRGQQVTLRCSPISGHKSVSWYQQVLGQGPQFIFQYYEKEERGRGNFPDRFSARQFPNYSSELNVNALLLGDSALYLCASSLTGGPEKLFFGSGTQLSVL.

Written as DNA, the CDR3 is TGTGCCAGCAGCGTCCGGACAGGCTCCGGGGAGACCCAGTACTTC. Translated, it gives CASSVRTGSGETQYF. The genes are TRBV9 and TRBJ2-5, with TRBD1 identical over 7 bases. Trimming cost V 2 bases and J 5 bases; bases outside gene matches: 9. The CDR3 runs 15 residues. The germline gives CDR1 SGDLS, CDR2 YYNGEE.

The CDR3 region has the DNA TGTGCCAGCAGTTCCCCGGGACTAGCGGGAGGTTGGACCTACAATGAGCAGTTCTTC. Amino acids: CASSSPGLAGGWTYNEQFF. V and J are TRBV6-2 or TRBV6-3 and TRBJ2-1, with 15 bases matching TRBD2. The CDR3 covers 19 residues. The V gene's germline CDR1 is MNHEY and CDR2 SVGEGT. Trimming at V came to 4 bases and at J to 2 bases, leaving 9 bases not matched to a gene.

The CDR3 sequence is CASSSRQGGTGELFF. CDR3 DNA sequence: TGTGCCAGCTCGTCGAGGCAGGGCGGCACCGGGGAGCTGTTTTTT. The V gene is TRBV18, the J gene TRBJ2-2; D may be TRBD1 (5 bases). The germline V and J ends were trimmed by 6 bases and 4 bases, with 15 bases remaining between them. The CDR3 has 15 amino acids. Germline V gene lookup returns CDR1 KGHSH and CDR2 LQKENI.

This clone was found once. The gene calls are TRBV19 and TRBJ1-2; 7 nucleotides line up with TRBD1. From germline, CDR1 is LNHDA and CDR2 SQIVND (reference sequence). This CDR3 has 15 residues. The junction had 13 bases not matched to a gene; V was cut back by 9 bases and J by 3 bases. The CDR3 reads CASRGTARWDYGYTF. CDR3 bases: TGTGCCAGCAGGGGGACGGCCAGGTGGGACTATGGCTACACCTTC.

The J gene is TRBJ1-5, the V gene TRBV19; a possible D gene is TRBD1 (6 bases). The CDR3 contains 16 residues. The V gene's germline CDR1 is LNHDA and CDR2 SQIVND (reference sequence). V was cut by 7 bases and J by 7 bases, with 23 bases left in between. The CDR3 here is CASTAQYTGSHQPQHF. CDR3 nucleotide sequence: TGTGCCAGTACGGCCCAATATACAGGGTCACACCAGCCCCAGCATTTT.

The V and J genes are TRBV3-1 (or the pseudogene TRBV3-2) and TRBJ1-2; weak D call: TRBD1 (5 bases). The CDR3 consists of 15 residues. Trimming removed 0 bases from V and 6 bases from J, with 14 bases in between. Looked up from germline, CDR1 is LGHDT and CDR2 is YNNKEL (reference sequence). CDR3 loop: CASSQDWQGSNGYTF. The CDR3 DNA reads as TGTGCCAGCAGCCAAGATTGGCAGGGATCTAATGGCTACACCTTC.

V is TRBV6-5 and J is TRBJ1-5; possible D gene TRBD1, 6 bases. V lost 6 bases and J 0 bases, leaving 9 bases between the germline ends. The CDR3 runs to 14 residues. Germline CDR1 reads MNHEY; CDR2 reads SVGAGI. The CDR3 bases are TGTGCCAGCAGGACAGGATATAGCAATCAGCCCCAGCATTTT. Translating it yields CASRTGYSNQPQHF.

CDR3 loop: CASSPTGVGETQYF. DNA of the CDR3: TGTGCCAGCAGCCCCACGGGGGTAGGAGAGACCCAGTACTTC. This sequence joins TRBV11-2 and TRBJ2-5, with D maybe TRBD2 (6 bases). This CDR3 is 14 amino acids long. V was trimmed by 5 bases and J by 4 bases, leaving 14 bases between them. Germline CDR1 reads SGHAT; CDR2 reads FQNNGV.

J is TRBJ2-7 and V is TRBV5-5, with D tentatively TRBD2 (6 bases). CDR1 and CDR2 from the germline V gene are SGHKS and YYEKEE (reference sequence). Trimming removed 4 bases from V and 5 bases from J, with 16 bases in between. CDR3 length equals 14 residues. In DNA, the CDR3 is TGTGCCAGCAGCCAACATCCCGGGAGCAACGAGCAGTACTTC. Protein: CASSQHPGSNEQYF.

A remark on this clone: The germline gene is not matched at one end of the junction; a read error may be the cause. Other DNA variants within this sample encode the same CDR3. The chain links TRBV5-4 to TRBJ1-4, with 8 bases identical to TRBD1. Germline assignment: CDR1 SGHNT and CDR2 YYREEE (reference sequence). The CDR3 consists of 15 residues. CDR3: CASSLAPTGEEKLFF. The CDR3 DNA reads TGTGCTAGCAGCTTGGCCCCGACAGGGGAGGAAAAACTGTTTTTT. Full variable domain (missing parts from reference TRBV5-4 and TRBJ1-4): ETGVTQSPTHLIKTRGQQVTLRCSSQSGHNTVSWYQQALGQGPQFIFQYYREEENGRGNFPPRFSGLQFPNYSSELNVNALELDDSALYLCASSLAPTGEEKLFFGSGTQLSVL.

This sequence joins TRBV7-9 and TRBJ1-2; D is possibly TRBD1 (5 bases). The CDR3 is 15 amino acids. The V gene lost 2 bases and the J gene lost 0 bases, with 10 bases spanning the gap. In germline, CDR1 is SEHNR, CDR2 FQNEAQ (reference sequence). This chain's CDR3 is CASSLRAGPNYGYTF. The CDR3 coding sequence is TGTGCCAGCAGCTTAAGGGCAGGGCCTAACTATGGCTACACCTTC.

V gene TRBV2 combines with J gene TRBJ1-4; D unresolved. The V and J ends lost 7 bases and 8 bases respectively, with 14 bases between them. The CDR3 extends over 13 amino acids. The germline gives CDR1 SNHLY, CDR2 FYNNEI. CDR3 residues: CASNAGFGEKLFF. CDR3 in DNA: TGTGCCAGCAATGCGGGTTTCGGCGAAAAACTGTTTTTT. The full variable domain, its missing parts supplied by reference TRBV2 and TRBJ1-4, is EPEVTQTPSHQVTQMGQEVILRCVPISNHLYFYWYRQILGQKVEFLVSFYNNEISEKSEIFDDQFSVERPDGSNFTLKIRSTKLEDSAMYFCASNAGFGEKLFFGSGTQLSVL.

The chain uses TRBV19 and TRBJ2-7; TRBD2 aligns across 7 bases. The CDR3 has 15 amino acids. V shed 3 bases and J 0 bases; nucleotides not matched to a gene: 5. Per the germline V gene, CDR1 is LNHDA and CDR2 is SQIVND (reference sequence). CDR3 protein: CASSMSGASSYEQYF. The CDR3 DNA reads TGTGCCAGTAGTATGAGCGGGGCGAGCTCCTACGAGCAGTACTTC.

This clone appeared a single time. This chain connects TRBV28 to TRBJ1-5, with a weak D call TRBD1 (6 bases). The CDR3 totals 17 residues. The V end lost 5 bases, the J end lost 0 bases, and 17 bases lay between the germline ends. The germline V gene encodes CDR1 MDHEN and CDR2 SYDVKM. CDR3 nucleotides: TGTGCCAGCAGTCCGGCGGGGGCCTTACTTAGCAATCAGCCCCAGCATTTT. Protein product: CASSPAGALLSNQPQHF. The full variable domain, completed using reference TRBV28 and TRBJ1-5, is DVKVTQSSRYLVKRTGEKVFLECVQDMDHENMFWYRQDPGLGLRLIYFSYDVKMKEKGDIPEGYSVSREKKERFSLILESASTNQTSMYLCASSPAGALLSNQPQHFGDGTRLSIL.

CDR3 nucleotide sequence: TGCGCCAGCAGCTCAGGACAGGGCTCCTACAATGAGCAGTTCTTC. This translates into CASSSGQGSYNEQFF. The V call is TRBV5-1, the J call TRBJ2-1; 8 bases are shared with TRBD1. From germline, CDR1 is SGHRS and CDR2 YFSETQ. V dropped 3 bases and J dropped 0; count of bases not matched to a gene: 2. The CDR3 has 15 amino acids.

The V and J genes are TRBV19 and TRBJ2-2; 12 bases are a match to TRBD2. The ends lost 5 bases at V and 0 bases at J; junction bases unmatched: 10. Germline V gene lookup returns CDR1 LNHDA and CDR2 SQIVND (reference sequence). This CDR3 has 19 amino acids. In DNA, the CDR3 is TGTGCCAGTAGTCGTAGCCGGCTAGCGGGAGGGCCGAACACCGGGGAGCTGTTTTTT. Its protein product is CASSRSRLAGGPNTGELFF.